This T cell receptor (beta chain) was sequenced in a study of CD8 T cells in Susac syndrome (dated by TCRdb to the late 2010s). Some background on the complete study: Repertoire sequencing was used to test whether CD8+ T cell activation and differentiation in Susac syndrome was antigen driven.

The investigation overall reported the following: The number of individuals in the TCR sequencing and HLA analysis was recognized as being relatively small.

CDR1 and CDR2, per the germline V gene (reference sequence), are GTSNPN and SVGIG. The V and J ends are trimmed by 2 bases and 5 bases, leaving 7 bases between them. Spanning cysteine to phenylalanine, the CDR3 consists of 12 amino acids. Solely the CDR3 DNA is kept, with 36 bases framed from the first base. RNA was extracted with the RNeasy kit and roughly 0.5 to 1 ug was reverse transcribed using random hexamers. The immunoSEQ multiplex PCR assay, covering 54 Vbeta and 13 Jbeta segments, was used to amplify TCR beta CDR3 regions. Bias from PCR amplification was corrected by using a synthetic template baseline for primer optimization and for computational correction. The original pipeline was this. Reads were annotated to V, D and J genes according to IMGT and were analyzed with immunoSEQ Analyzer, with only productive sequences retained. Clonality was calculated as one minus the Shannon entropy normalized by log2 of the number of productive unique sequences. For each patient and control, public and private clones were evaluated among the 100 most prevalent clones. Susac-specific clones were defined as absent from healthy and MS cohorts, around 1,000 published viral clones and other ImmuneACCESS disease sequences. Using fastp trimming at Q25 and MiXCR clonotype assembly, TCRdb reanalyzed the public sequencing data and kept in-frame beta chains. When rows share a CDR3 protein, they turn into one entry using the most common DNA and genes. The V and J calls come from TCRdb's annotation, not from the publication. The sample records approximately 150,000 distinct CDR3 sequences, roughly 92% of which are singletons. Clones ranked in the top ten supply more than 0.08% of the sample.

Of note for this clonotype: No antigen is known for it. One base away there is no much larger clone; base qualities are not given.

Peripheral blood CD8+ and CD4+ T cells from healthy donors, Susac syndrome patients and multiple sclerosis patients were profiled by high-throughput TCR beta sequencing. Treatment-naive patients with stable or active relapsing-remitting disease fulfilling revised McDonald criteria were used as multiple sclerosis controls. CD8+ TEMRA cells were enriched by FACS, while bulk CD8+ and CD4+ T cells were purified by magnetic negative isolation. Blood was collected in EDTA tubes and processed within 24 hours, with PBMCs isolated through density gradient centrifugation. PBMCs intended for TCR sequencing were cryopreserved in liquid nitrogen and thawed later in a water bath at 37 degrees C. The sorted or isolated CD4+, CD8+ and CD8+ TEMRA cells had a purity of 90% or higher.

Recombination linked TRBV30 to TRBJ2-1; the D gene cannot be named for sure. The sequence derives from a human donor with multiple sclerosis. Sequenced material: CD4+ T cells from PBMCs. Here is the DNA: TGTGCCTGGAGTACCCGGCACAATGAGCAGTTCTTC. Translated, it reads CAWSTRHNEQFF.